This T cell receptor (beta chain) emerged from a study of blood T cell repertoires in COVID-19. CDR1 and CDR2 from the germline V gene are MNHEY and SMNVEV (reference sequence). Deletions cut 6 bases from V and 2 bases from J, with 5 bases between. The CDR3 spans 12 residues. As for this clone: Other nucleotide sequences from this sample produce the same CDR3.

Per the authors' pipeline: Reference gene primer amplification in the assay estimated nucleated cell counts. Method: immunoSEQ multiplex PCR; TCRdb's copy keeps in-frame clones and lacks some. V, J and clone size are taken as reported in that table, and D and trimming were inferred from the DNA itself. There are over 150,000 clones in the sample; roughly 85% occur only once, and roughly 6% lies in the top ten. Enrolled through a virtual design, the participants were between roughly 18 and 90 years of age and came from approximately 25 US areas. Recovered Cohort 3 donors showed two negative PCRs, clearance, or symptom resolution.

The V gene is TRBV27, the J gene TRBJ1-5, with D unresolved. Sequenced material: PBMCs or T cells enriched from blood (not recorded which). This receptor was taken from a man aged 35-49 years who had recovered from COVID-19. CDR3 bases: TGTGCCAGCAGGGGCGGCAATCAGCCCCAGCATTTT. It codes for CASRGGNQPQHF.